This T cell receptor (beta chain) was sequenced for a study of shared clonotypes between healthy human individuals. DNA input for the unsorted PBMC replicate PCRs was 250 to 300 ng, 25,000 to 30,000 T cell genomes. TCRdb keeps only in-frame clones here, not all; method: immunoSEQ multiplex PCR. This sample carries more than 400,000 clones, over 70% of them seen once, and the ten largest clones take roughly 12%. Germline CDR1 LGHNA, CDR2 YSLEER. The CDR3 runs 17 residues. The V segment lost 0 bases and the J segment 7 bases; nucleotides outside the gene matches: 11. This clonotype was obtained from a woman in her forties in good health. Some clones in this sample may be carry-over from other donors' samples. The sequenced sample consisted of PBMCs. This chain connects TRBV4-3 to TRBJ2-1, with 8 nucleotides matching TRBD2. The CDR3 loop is CASSQDRGVAGGNEQFF. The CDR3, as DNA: TGCGCCAGCAGCCAAGATCGGGGGGTGGCGGGAGGTAATGAGCAGTTCTTC.